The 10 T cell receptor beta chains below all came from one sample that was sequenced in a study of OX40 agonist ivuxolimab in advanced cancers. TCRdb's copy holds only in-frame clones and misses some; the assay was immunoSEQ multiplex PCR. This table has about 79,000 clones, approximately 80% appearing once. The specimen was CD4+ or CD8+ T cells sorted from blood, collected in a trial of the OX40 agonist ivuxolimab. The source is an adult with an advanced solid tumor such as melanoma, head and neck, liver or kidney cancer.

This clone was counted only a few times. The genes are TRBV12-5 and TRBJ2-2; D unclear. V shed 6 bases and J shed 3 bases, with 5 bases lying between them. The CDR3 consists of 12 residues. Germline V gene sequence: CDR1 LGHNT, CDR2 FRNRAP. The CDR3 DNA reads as TGTGCTAGTGGCCGGGACACCGGGGAGCTGTTTTTT. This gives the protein CASGRDTGELFF.

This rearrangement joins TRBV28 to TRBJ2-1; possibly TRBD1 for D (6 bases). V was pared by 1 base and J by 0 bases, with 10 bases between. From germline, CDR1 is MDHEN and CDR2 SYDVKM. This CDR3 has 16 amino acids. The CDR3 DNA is TGTGCCAGCAGTTTATCGGGACAAGGCTCCTACAATGAGCAGTTCTTC. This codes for CASSLSGQGSYNEQFF.

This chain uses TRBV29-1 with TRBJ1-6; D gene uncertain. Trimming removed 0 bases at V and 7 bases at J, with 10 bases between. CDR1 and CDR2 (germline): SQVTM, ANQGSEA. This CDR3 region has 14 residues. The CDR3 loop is CSVEEVRVNSPLHF. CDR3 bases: TGCAGCGTTGAAGAGGTCAGAGTAAATTCACCCCTCCACTTT.

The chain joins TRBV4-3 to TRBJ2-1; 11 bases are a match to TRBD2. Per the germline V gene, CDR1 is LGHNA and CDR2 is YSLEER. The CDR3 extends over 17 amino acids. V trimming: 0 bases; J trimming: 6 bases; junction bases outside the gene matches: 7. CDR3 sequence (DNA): TGCGCCAGCAGCCAAGATCACCTAGCGGGGGGTTTCAATGAGCAGTTCTTC. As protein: CASSQDHLAGGFNEQFF.

The CDR3 sequence: CASSWRGGILWGQPQHF. The DNA of the CDR3 is TGTGCCAGCAGCTGGCGGGGGGGAATACTCTGGGGTCAGCCCCAGCATTTT. The gene calls are TRBV14 and TRBJ1-5; a possible D gene is TRBD1 (5 bases). Looked up from germline, CDR1 is SGHDN and CDR2 is FVKESK. With 5 bases removed from V and 6 bases from J, the gap between germline ends came to 23 bases. The CDR3 loop spans 17 amino acids.

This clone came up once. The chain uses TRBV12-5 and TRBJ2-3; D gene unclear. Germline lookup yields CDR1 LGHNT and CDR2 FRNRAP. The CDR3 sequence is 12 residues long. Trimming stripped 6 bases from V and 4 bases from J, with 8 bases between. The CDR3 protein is CASGTDADTQYF. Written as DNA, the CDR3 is TGTGCTAGTGGAACGGATGCAGATACGCAGTATTTT. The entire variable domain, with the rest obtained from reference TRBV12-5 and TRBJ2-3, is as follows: DARVTQTPRHKVTEMGQEVTMRCQPILGHNTVFWYRQTMMQGLELLAYFRNRAPLDDSGMPKDRFSAEMPDATLATLKIQPSEPRDSAVYFCASGTDADTQYFGPGTRLTVL.

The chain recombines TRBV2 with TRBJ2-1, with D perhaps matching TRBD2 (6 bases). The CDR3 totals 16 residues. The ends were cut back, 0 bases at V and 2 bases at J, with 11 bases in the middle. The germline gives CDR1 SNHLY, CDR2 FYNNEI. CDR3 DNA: TGTGCCAGCAGTGAAGCGCGGGGCCAGGCCTACAATGAGCAGTTCTTC. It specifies CASSEARGQAYNEQFF.

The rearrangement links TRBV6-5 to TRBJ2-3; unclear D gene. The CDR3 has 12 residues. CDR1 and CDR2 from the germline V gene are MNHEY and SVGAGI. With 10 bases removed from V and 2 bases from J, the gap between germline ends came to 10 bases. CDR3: CATLQNTDTQYF. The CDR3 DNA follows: TGTGCCACTCTACAAAACACAGATACGCAGTATTTT.

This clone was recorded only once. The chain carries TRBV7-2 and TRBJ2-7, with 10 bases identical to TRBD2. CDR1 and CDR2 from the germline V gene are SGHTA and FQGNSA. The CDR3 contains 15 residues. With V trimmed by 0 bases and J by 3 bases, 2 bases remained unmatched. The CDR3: CASSLARTSGYEQYF. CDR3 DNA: TGTGCCAGCAGCTTAGCGAGGACTAGCGGCTACGAGCAGTACTTC.

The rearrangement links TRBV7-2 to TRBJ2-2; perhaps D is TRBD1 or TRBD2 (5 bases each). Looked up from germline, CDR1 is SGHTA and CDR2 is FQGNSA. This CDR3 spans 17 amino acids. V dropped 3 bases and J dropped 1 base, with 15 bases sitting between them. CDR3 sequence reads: CASSFRGLGENTGELFF. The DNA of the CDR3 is TGTGCCAGCAGCTTCCGTGGTTTGGGGGAGAACACCGGGGAGCTGTTTTTT.